The 24 T cell receptor beta chains presented below share a single source sample, sequenced in a study of patients and donors after allogeneic stem cell transplantation. TCRdb fed the RT-PCR reads into MiXCR, producing one record per CDR3 protein. Here the sample spans about 960,000 distinct CDR3 sequences, roughly 18% being singletons. The material sequenced was blood, either unsorted or a sorted T cell fraction (not recorded which). Receptor source: a human donor who was either an allogeneic HSCT recipient or a stem cell or donor lymphocyte infusion donor (not recorded which). It is not recorded whose cells these are; they may come from a transplant donor.

This clonotype turned up a few times. The rearrangement uses TRBV10-3 and TRBJ1-2, with TRBD1 as a possible D gene (6 bases). This CDR3 has 13 residues. The germline gives CDR1 ENHRY, CDR2 SYGVKD. V shed 5 bases and J shed 4 bases, with 11 bases lying between them. The CDR3 region is CAISLDSSYGYTF. DNA of the CDR3: TGTGCCATCAGTTTGGACAGCTCCTATGGCTACACCTTC.

In its sample, this clonotype was seen a few times. This chain links TRBV20-1 with TRBJ2-7; TRBD1 aligns across 7 bases. The V segment lost 3 bases and the J segment 3 bases; nucleotides outside the gene matches: 5. The germline V gene encodes CDR1 DFQATT and CDR2 SNEGSKA (reference sequence). The CDR3 runs 13 residues. The CDR3 coding sequence is TGCAGTGCTAGTGGGCAGGGGGACTACGAGCAGTACTTC. It yields the protein CSASGQGDYEQYF.

This clonotype was seen only a few times. The rearrangement uses TRBV7-6 and TRBJ2-2; the D gene is possibly TRBD2 (5 bases). This CDR3 has 16 amino acids. V lost 1 base and J 5 bases, leaving 14 bases between the germline ends. Germline CDR1 reads SGHVS; CDR2 reads FNYEAQ. CDR3 loop: CASSLGSWRVTGELFF. The CDR3 DNA follows: TGTGCCAGCAGCTTAGGGTCTTGGCGGGTAACCGGGGAGCTGTTTTTT.

This clonotype has only a few counts. The V and J genes are TRBV4-2 and TRBJ2-7; D is unclear. Deletions cut 0 bases from V and 6 bases from J, with 9 bases between. Germline CDR1 and CDR2: LGHNA and YNFKEQ. The CDR3 has 13 residues. The CDR3 DNA is TGTGCCAGCAGCCAAGATCTGGCCCCCGAGCAGTACTTC. It codes for CASSQDLAPEQYF.

This clonotype came up a few times. The chain combines TRBV7-9 with TRBJ1-4; D ambiguous. V dropped 3 bases and J dropped 4 bases, with 6 bases sitting between them. The CDR3 loop spans 13 amino acids. The germline V gene encodes CDR1 SEHNR and CDR2 FQNEAQ (reference sequence). CDR3 loop: CASSFPGNEKLFF. Here the CDR3 DNA reads TGTGCCAGCAGCTTTCCGGGTAATGAAAAACTGTTTTTT.

This clonotype was seen only once. The chain carries TRBV6-1 and TRBJ2-1; 8 positions agree with TRBD1. CDR1 is MNHNS and CDR2 is SASEGT in the germline V gene. J lost 4 bases, V lost 6 bases, and 8 bases had no gene match. This CDR3 contains 15 residues. This CDR3 is CASRGGQALYNEQFF. The CDR3 DNA reads as TGTGCCAGCAGGGGGGGACAGGCCCTGTACAATGAGCAGTTCTTC.

This chain uses TRBV2 with TRBJ1-1; TRBD1 is a possible D gene (6 bases). Germline V gives CDR1 SNHLY, CDR2 FYNNEI. CDR3 size: 13 residues. V shed 1 base and J shed 6 bases, with 9 bases lying between them. The CDR3 nucleotides are TGTGCCAGCAGTGAAGGCGGGGGCCCTGAAGCTTTCTTT. It yields the protein CASSEGGGPEAFF.

The V call is TRBV9, the J call TRBJ1-1; 7 bases align to TRBD1. In germline, CDR1 is SGDLS, CDR2 YYNGEE. This CDR3 is built from 15 residues. J was trimmed by 8 bases and V by 0 bases; bases with no gene match: 10. CDR3 in DNA: TGTGCCAGCAGCGTAGAGGGACAGATAATACAGGAAGCTTTCTTT. Translating gives CASSVEGQIIQEAFF.

The chain recombines TRBV7-3 with TRBJ2-5; 7 bases are shared with TRBD1. CDR1 and CDR2 (germline): SGHTA, FQGTGA. V shed 0 bases, J shed 4 bases, and the junction held 5 bases outside the gene matches. The CDR3 is made up of 15 amino acids. CDR3 amino acids: CASSLTRRGRETQYF. The CDR3 DNA sequence: TGTGCCAGCAGCTTAACGCGAAGGGGGCGAGAGACCCAGTACTTC. Looking up the rest from reference TRBV7-3 and TRBJ2-5 gives the full variable domain: GAGVSQTPSNKVTEKGKYVELRCDPISGHTALYWYRQSLGQGPEFLIYFQGTGAADDSGLPNDRFFAVRPEGSVSTLKIQRTERGDSAVYLCASSLTRRGRETQYFGPGTRLLVL.

At least ten counts were recorded for this clonotype. The rearrangement joins TRBV20-1 to TRBJ2-1; the D gene could be TRBD1 or TRBD2 (5 bases each). In germline, CDR1 is DFQATT, CDR2 SNEGSKA (reference sequence). The CDR3 is made up of 14 amino acids. V lost 5 bases, J lost 4 bases, and 15 bases lay in between. The DNA for the CDR3 is TGCAGTGCTTTAGGTCACGGGGCATACAATGAGCAGTTCTTC. Amino acids: CSALGHGAYNEQFF.

The gene calls are TRBV10-3 and TRBJ2-4; TRBD2 aligns across 12 bases. CDR3 size: 17 residues. Germline CDR1 and CDR2: ENHRY and SYGVKD. With 3 bases clipped from V and 3 bases from J, the junction kept 6 bases outside the gene matches. The CDR3 DNA sequence: TGTGCCATCAGTGAAGTGACTAGCGGGAGTAACAAAAACATTCAGTACTTC. Its translation: CAISEVTSGSNKNIQYF.

The chain employs TRBV5-1 and TRBJ1-3; D is possibly TRBD1 (6 bases). CDR1 and CDR2 from the germline V gene are SGHRS and YFSETQ. The CDR3 has 16 amino acids. Trimming pared 1 base from V and 1 base from J, leaving 12 bases between. The chain's CDR3 is CASSLSGGDSGNTIYF. CDR3 DNA sequence: TGCGCCAGCAGCTTGTCCGGGGGCGATTCTGGAAACACCATATATTTT.

The chain combines TRBV6-1 with TRBJ1-1; no firm D call. V gave up 7 bases and J gave up 1 base, with 16 bases separating them. Germline CDR1 and CDR2: MNHNS and SASEGT. The CDR3 is made up of 15 amino acids. CDR3 coding DNA: TGTGCCAGCAATGCGATGGCGGAGACGAACACTGAAGCTTTCTTT. This sequence encodes CASNAMAETNTEAFF.

The CDR3 DNA reads as TGTGCCAGCAGCCCGATATTAACTAACAATGAGCAGTTCTTC. Encoded protein: CASSPILTNNEQFF. V is TRBV7-6 and J is TRBJ2-1; D is unclear. The germline V gene has CDR1 SGHVS and CDR2 FNYEAQ. This CDR3 has 14 residues. Trimming shortened V by 5 bases and J by 5 bases, and 13 bases separated the two germline ends.

The V call is TRBV30, the J call TRBJ2-3, with D perhaps matching TRBD2 (6 bases). Germline V gives CDR1 GTSNPN, CDR2 SVGIG (reference sequence). The CDR3 is 13 amino acids. Trimming cost V 3 bases and J 0 bases, with 7 bases left between them. Here the CDR3 reads CAWRAGSTDTQYF. Written as DNA, the CDR3 is TGTGCCTGGAGGGCGGGAAGCACAGATACGCAGTATTTT.

The chain couples TRBV6-2 or TRBV6-3 to TRBJ2-7; possible D gene TRBD1, 6 bases. Trimming pared 5 bases from V and 7 bases from J, leaving 15 bases between. The V gene's germline CDR1 is MNHEY and CDR2 SVGEGT. The CDR3 is 13 residues long. This chain's CDR3 is CASSPRGRNEQYF. CDR3 nucleotide sequence: TGTGCCAGCAGTCCCAGGGGTCGAAATGAGCAGTACTTC.

The chain has TRBV15 and TRBJ2-3; weak D call: TRBD1 (5 bases). The CDR3 has 16 amino acids. V lost 5 bases, J lost 5 bases, and 20 bases lay in between. CDR1 LNHNV and CDR2 YYDKDF come from the germline V gene (reference sequence). The CDR3 DNA is TGTGCCACCAGCCTTAATGACAGAAGGAAGGGAGATACGCAGTATTTT. Translation: CATSLNDRRKGDTQYF.

J is TRBJ2-7 and V is TRBV20-1; 9 nucleotides line up with TRBD1. This CDR3 is built from 14 residues. Germline V gene data show CDR1 as DFQATT and CDR2 as SNEGSKA (reference sequence). J was trimmed by 1 base and V by 3 bases; bases with no gene match: 4. Written as DNA, the CDR3 is TGCAGTGCTAGTCGGACAGGGGTTTCCTACGAGCAGTACTTC. Protein product: CSASRTGVSYEQYF.

The chain uses TRBV18 and TRBJ2-2; 8 bases fit TRBD2. V lost 3 bases and J lost 7; bases outside the gene matches: 10. The CDR3 has 16 amino acids. The V gene's germline CDR1 is KGHSH and CDR2 LQKENI. The CDR3 spells CASSPSVKREIGELFF. The DNA for the CDR3 is TGTGCCAGCTCACCGTCCGTTAAGCGGGAGATCGGGGAGCTGTTTTTT.

The rearrangement uses TRBV11-2 and TRBJ2-3; unclear D gene. Germline values: CDR1 SGHAT, CDR2 FQNNGV. Trimming shortened V by 1 base and J by 5 bases, and 13 bases separated the two germline ends. The length of the CDR3 is 15 residues. The CDR3 loop is CASSLAPRVGDTQYF. The CDR3 coding sequence is TGTGCCAGCAGCTTAGCGCCTAGGGTCGGAGATACGCAGTATTTT.

V usage is TRBV20-1 and J usage is TRBJ2-5, with 10 bases fitting TRBD2. The V gene end was trimmed by 4 bases and the J gene end by 4 bases; junction bases not matched to a gene: 9. The germline CDR1 and CDR2 sequences are DFQATT and SNEGSKA (reference sequence). The CDR3 length is 15 residues. DNA of the CDR3: TGCAGTGCTATGAGCGGGAGGGAAGTCGGAGAGACCCAGTACTTC. Protein product: CSAMSGREVGETQYF.

The chain is built from TRBV5-5 and TRBJ1-2; 10 nucleotides line up with TRBD1. Germline CDR1 is SGHKS and CDR2 is YYEKEE (reference sequence). Trimming at V came to 0 bases and at J to 4 bases, leaving 3 bases not matched to a gene. The CDR3 contains 15 residues. This chain's CDR3 is CASSLGDRGGYGYTF. CDR3 DNA: TGTGCCAGCAGCTTGGGGGACAGGGGTGGCTATGGCTACACCTTC.

The V gene is TRBV11-3, the J gene TRBJ2-1, with 7 bases that match TRBD1. This CDR3 has 16 amino acids. The V segment lost 5 bases and the J segment 2 bases; nucleotides outside the gene matches: 9. The germline V gene has CDR1 SGHNT and CDR2 YENEEA. The CDR3 loop is CASSIQGKKAYNEQFF. The CDR3 coding sequence is TGTGCCAGCAGCATACAGGGGAAAAAAGCCTACAATGAGCAGTTCTTC.

This chain links TRBV7-2 with TRBJ2-4, with a possible D match to TRBD2 (5 bases). In germline, CDR1 is SGHTA, CDR2 FQGNSA. Trimming cost V 5 bases and J 5 bases, with 10 bases left between them. The CDR3 covers 13 residues. The CDR3 nucleotides read TGTGCCAGCAGCCGATCGAGGGAAAACATTCAGTACTTC. Translating it yields CASSRSRENIQYF.